This TCR beta chain is from a study of blood T cell repertoires in COVID-19 (dated by TCRdb to about 2020). At the level of the whole study: Samples from collaborators originated in the United States, Italy and Spain and spanned both the acute and convalescent phases of COVID-19. The prospective study material was composed of cDNA or gDNA derived from T cells, B-cell-depleted T cells, or PBMCs. The dataset comprised deeply sampled blood TCRbeta repertoires from subjects exposed to, actively infected with, or recovered from COVID-19. The repertoires were released in a freely available public database meant as a resource for research on the immune response to SARS-CoV-2. The samples were drawn from the first 160 participants of the ongoing ImmuneRACE study and from 950 to 1,500 subjects provided by 6 global collaborators. Nearly every sample came with metadata listing a de-identified subject ID, COVID-19 status, age in years and sex. Where HLA class I and class II types were available, the types were taken from metadata supplied by the sample provider, not from assay-based typing. Here is what the overall study found, with its caveats: The amount of clinical and demographic metadata varied by source and participant and was provided uncurated.

Collaborating institutions collected whole blood in K2EDTA tubes following their own protocols. For TCRbeta analysis, collaborator samples were shipped as frozen whole blood, as isolated PBMCs, or as DNA extracted from either sample type. This clone was seen just once. Its cognate antigen has yet to be identified. Per-nucleotide qualities are absent, and no much larger clonotype sits a single base away. Clipping removes 2 bases from V and 5 bases from J, with 2 as the unmatched junction base count. Its CDR3 holds 14 amino acids, cysteine through phenylalanine. Only the CDR3 DNA stays, 42 bases, in frame from base 1. CDR1 LNHDA and CDR2 SQIVND are derived from the germline V gene (reference sequence). TCRbeta CDR3 regions were amplified from genomic DNA by means of the immunoSEQ Assay, a bias-controlled multiplex PCR. The paper's processing steps were these. The number of nucleated cells in each sample was estimated from the amplification of reference gene primers within the assay. Sequence reads were collapsed and filtered to measure the absolute abundance of every unique TCRbeta CDR3 rearrangement. For each sample, productive Simpson clonality was calculated as the square root of Simpson's diversity index across productive rearrangements. TCRdb took over this immuneACCESS table, retaining in-frame rearrangements with V and J assigned. Such tables are incomplete; in checked studies, under half of the missing clones stem from an unresolved V gene, and the remainder is unexplained. That table is the source of V, J and clone size, and D and trimming were worked out from the DNA. Counted in this sample were 150,000 to 200,000 clones; about four fifths of them appeared once. Of the sample, approximately 7% falls within the top ten clones.

The receptor was derived from a human donor in a cohort sampled during active COVID-19. Rearrangement joined TRBV19 to TRBJ1-4; TRBD1 agrees with 7 junctional bases. The sequenced material came from peripheral blood. The DNA is TGTGCCAGTAGTATACCCAGGGGGAATGAAAAACTGTTTTTT. It translates as CASSIPRGNEKLFF.